This T cell receptor beta chain was captured by sequencing in a study of cytomegalovirus exposure and HLA in healthy donors (dated by TCRdb to about 2017). With respect to the entire study: A later analysis indicated that the 120 or so validation repertoires were generated on the platform also employed for the approximately 700 repertoires of the first cohort. High-throughput TCR immunosequencing, statistical association of individual TCRs with disease status, and machine learning were combined to predict cytomegalovirus infection status. Besides the first cohort of roughly 660 subjects, a separate validation cohort made up of 95 to 150 different subjects was used. The study aimed to test whether signatures of past pathogen exposure could be identified by cataloging public T cell receptors.

From the germline V gene, CDR1 is SGHRS and CDR2 is YFSETQ. The CDR3 covers 13 residues, taking in both the cysteine and the phenylalanine. Only CDR3 DNA remains: 39 bases, in frame from the first base. The junction shows trimming of 4 bases on V and 6 bases on J, plus 12 bases between the germline ends. The library was produced with the immunoSEQ multiplex PCR assay. Per the original workflow: A statistical classification framework was built to diagnose cytomegalovirus status from the catalog of TCR beta chain sequences. TCRdb mirrors the immuneACCESS table, restricted to in-frame sequences. Some clones are absent from its copies; in checked studies, under half trace to an unresolved V gene, and the reason for the others is unknown. V and J calls and clone size are given by that table; D and trimming were obtained from the DNA. Here the sample has approximately 170,000 clones; 84% occur a single time. In total, the top ten clones hold roughly 10% of the sample.

The donors belonged to the validation cohort of 120 subjects, which was separate from the approximately 700-subject first cohort. In the case of this clone: Its cognate antigen has yet to be identified. No base qualities exist here, and no much larger clone lies one base off it.

Overall results and qualifications from the work: Subsequent analysis determined that TCRs grouped into clusters in the first cohort also showed a tendency toward co-occurrence across the approximately 120 validation repertoires, and 94% of cluster scores exceeded 0. The classifier was reported to diagnose cytomegalovirus status with high specificity and sensitivity in both the original and validation cohorts. The study listed approximately 150 TCR beta chains as associated with cytomegalovirus. Most TCR sequences were observed very rarely across donors, whereas some public TCRs were present in many individuals. The authors suggested that the approach could potentially be extended to other disease states and immunological phenotypes. In vitro tests confirmed that a few of the cytomegalovirus-associated TCR beta chains recognize cytomegalovirus antigens. A later analysis lacked HLA typing for the validation cohort, so it scored co-occurrence in that cohort across all 130 or so repertoires.

Sequenced sample: PBMCs. The chain is made from TRBV5-1 and TRBJ2-3; a weak D assignment points to TRBD2 (6 bases agree). The TCR originated in a man aged 25-40 years in good health and CMV-seropositive. The DNA sequence is as follows: TGCGCCAGCAGCGCCCGTGGAGGGGATACGCAGTATTTT. This translates into CASSARGGDTQYF.